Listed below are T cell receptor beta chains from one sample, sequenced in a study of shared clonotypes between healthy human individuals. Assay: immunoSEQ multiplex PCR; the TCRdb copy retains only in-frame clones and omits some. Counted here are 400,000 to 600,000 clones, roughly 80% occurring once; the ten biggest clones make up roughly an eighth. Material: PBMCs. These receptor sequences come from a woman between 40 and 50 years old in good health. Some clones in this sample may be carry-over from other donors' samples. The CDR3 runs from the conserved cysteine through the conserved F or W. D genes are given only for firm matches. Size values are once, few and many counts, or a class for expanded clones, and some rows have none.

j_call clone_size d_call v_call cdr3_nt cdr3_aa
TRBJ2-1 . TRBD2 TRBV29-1 TGCAGCGTTTCGACTAGCGGGAGTGATGGCAATGAGCAGTTCTTC CSVSTSGSDGNEQFF
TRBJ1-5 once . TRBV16 TGTGCCAGCAGCCCATTCCGGGACGTAGATCAGCCCCAGCATTTT CASSPFRDVDQPQHF
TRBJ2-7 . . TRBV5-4 TGTGCCAGCAGCTTCCTTCTTAAGCCCTACGAGCAGTACTTC CASSFLLKPYEQYF
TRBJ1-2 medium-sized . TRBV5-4 TGTGCCAGCAGCTTGGTAACCGGCTATGGCTACACCTTC CASSLVTGYGYTF
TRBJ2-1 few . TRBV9 TGTGCCAGCAGCGTAGTTTCGGGAACCCGTAATGAGCAGTTCTTC CASSVVSGTRNEQFF
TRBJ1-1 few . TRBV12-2 TGTGCAAGTCGCCCCCGAGGCGGCACCCACACTGAAGCTTTCTTT CASRPRGGTHTEAFF
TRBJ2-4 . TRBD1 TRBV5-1 TGCGCCAGCAGCCCCACCCAGGGGGCGCTTGACATTCAGTACTTC CASSPTQGALDIQYF
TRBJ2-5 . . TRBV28 TGTGCCAGCAGTTCTCGGGACGCACAGGACTACCAAGAGACCCAGTACTTC CASSSRDAQDYQETQYF
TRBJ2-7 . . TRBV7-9 TGTGCCAGCAGCTTAATGGGGCGAGACGAGCAGTACTTC CASSLMGRDEQYF
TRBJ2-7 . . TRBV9 TGTGCCAGCAGCGTAAGAGGGGTCATGGGCGAGCAGTACTTC CASSVRGVMGEQYF
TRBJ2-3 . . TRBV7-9 TGTGCCAGCAGCTGGGGCGTCACAGATACGCAGTATTTT CASSWGVTDTQYF
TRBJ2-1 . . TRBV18 TGTGCCAGCTCACGCGCAGGGTCCTCCTACAATGAGCAGTTCTTC CASSRAGSSYNEQFF
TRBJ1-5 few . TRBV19 TGTGCCAGTAGTACTGACAGAAATCAGCCCCAGCATTTT CASSTDRNQPQHF
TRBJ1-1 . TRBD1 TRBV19 TGTGCCAGTAGTATAGATTTTGGCGGACAGGGGCTGGGAACTGAAGCTTTCTTT CASSIDFGGQGLGTEAFF
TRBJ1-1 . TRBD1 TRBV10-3 TGTGCCATCAGGAGGGGACAGAGTAACACTGAAGCTTTCTTT CAIRRGQSNTEAFF
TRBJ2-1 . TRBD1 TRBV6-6 TGTGCCAGCAGCCCCGGGACAGGGGGCTATGAGCAGTTCTTC CASSPGTGGYEQFF
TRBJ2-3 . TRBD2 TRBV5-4 TGTGCCAGCAGCTTGGCCAGCGGGAGTGGTACGCAGTATTTT CASSLASGSGTQYF
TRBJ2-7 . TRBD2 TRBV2 TGTGCCAGCAGACCCGCCTGGACTAGCGTTGAGGAGCAGTACTTC CASRPAWTSVEEQYF
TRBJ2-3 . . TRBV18 TGTGCCAGCTCTCCGGCCGGGACCCCAGATACGCAGTATTTT CASSPAGTPDTQYF
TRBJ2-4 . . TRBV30 TGTGCCTGGAGTGTGGGTCATCGGGTATCCAAAAACATTCAGTACTTC CAWSVGHRVSKNIQYF
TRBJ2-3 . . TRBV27 TGTGCCAGCTGGGGATCTAGTGGTTTGCAGTATTTT CASWGSSGLQYF
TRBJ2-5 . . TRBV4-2 TGTGCCAGCAGCCAGTCCGGCAGACAAGAAGAGACCCAGTACTTC CASSQSGRQEETQYF
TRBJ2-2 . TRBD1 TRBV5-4 TGTGCCAGCAGCTCCGGGACAGGATTAACCGGGGAGCTGTTTTTT CASSSGTGLTGELFF
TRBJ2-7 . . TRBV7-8 TGTGCCAGCAGCCAAGAGGGACCTAGCTCCTACGAGCAGTACTTC CASSQEGPSSYEQYF
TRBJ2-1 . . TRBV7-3 TGTGCCAGCAGCTTATGGGCTAGTCGGTTAGACAATGAGCAGTTCTTC CASSLWASRLDNEQFF
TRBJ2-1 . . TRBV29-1 TGCAGCGTACCCCGGTCCTACAATGAGCAGTTCTTC CSVPRSYNEQFF
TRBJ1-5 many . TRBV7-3 TGTGCCAGCAGCTTAACCTACAGGGATGATGGGAATCAGCCCCAGCATTTT CASSLTYRDDGNQPQHF